Shown below are 12 T cell receptor beta chains from a single sample sequenced in a study of blood T cells in healthy people across ages. PCR was performed a second time for roughly 6 to 12 cycles using a sample-barcoded 5' primer and a J-beta primer mix. In TCRdb, the 5' RACE reads were re-called with MiXCR into one record per CDR3 protein. The table lists hundreds of thousands of distinct CDR3 sequences, under 35% of them singletons, with roughly 17% in the top ten. What was sequenced was blood. The source is a woman at least 80 years old in good health.

Only a few counts were recorded for this clonotype. V is TRBV24-1 and J is TRBJ2-1; 12 bases agree with TRBD2. V lost 3 bases and J lost 7; bases outside the gene matches: 6. The CDR3 is 16 residues long. Germline loops: CDR1 KGHDR, CDR2 SFDVKD. CDR3 region: CATSDQRLAGENEQFF. CDR3 in DNA: TGTGCCACCAGTGATCAAAGACTAGCGGGGGAAAATGAGCAGTTCTTC.

The chain is built from TRBV7-3 and TRBJ2-1; 12 bases map to TRBD2. This CDR3 spans 17 amino acids. Germline CDR1 and CDR2: SGHTA and FQGTGA. Trimming cost V 5 bases and J 2 bases; bases outside gene matches: 7. CDR3: CASSTLAGGTTYNEQFF. CDR3 DNA: TGTGCCAGCAGCACCCTAGCGGGAGGGACGACCTACAATGAGCAGTTCTTC.

This clonotype showed up just a few times. This chain uses TRBV24-1 with TRBJ2-7; 11 bases map to TRBD1. The CDR3 runs 15 residues. The V and J ends lost 4 bases and 3 bases, in that order; junction bases with no gene match: 4. Germline loops: CDR1 KGHDR, CDR2 SFDVKD. This CDR3 is CATSDSGTGGYEQYF. The CDR3 DNA is TGTGCCACCAGTGACTCCGGGACAGGGGGCTACGAGCAGTACTTC.

Comments on this clonotype: A much larger clone differs by one base, so this may be a read error. This chain joins TRBV7-8 and TRBJ2-3; tentative D call: TRBD2 (5 bases). Germline V CDR1 and CDR2: SGHVS, FQNEAQ. The CDR3 is 15 amino acids. CDR3 loop: CTSSLAQLATDTQYF. The CDR3 DNA sequence: TGTACCAGCAGCTTAGCCCAGCTAGCCACAGATACGCAGTATTTT. Looking up the rest from reference TRBV7-8 and TRBJ2-3 gives the full variable domain: GAGVSQSPRYKVAKRGQDVALRCDPISGHVSLFWYQQALGQGPEFLTYFQNEAQLDKSGLPSDRFFAERPEGSVSTLKIQRTQQEDSAVYLCTSSLAQLATDTQYFGPGTRLTVL.

To note about this clonotype: A read error may explain this, as a much larger clone is one base away. V is TRBV5-1 and J is TRBJ2-5; perhaps TRBD2 as D (6 bases). This CDR3 is 15 amino acids long. Germline assignment: CDR1 SGHRS and CDR2 YFSETQ. The ends were cut back, 1 base at V and 11 bases at J, with 21 bases in the middle. As DNA, the CDR3 is TGCGCCAGCAGCTTGATCGGGCTCGTGGGGGGAGAGCAGTACTTC. It is translated as CASSLIGLVGGEQYF. Using reference TRBV5-1 and TRBJ2-5 for the parts outside the CDR3, the full variable domain is KAGVTQTPRYLIKTRGQQVTLSCSPISGHRSVSWYQQTPGQGLQFLFEYFSETQRNKGNFPGRFSGRQFSNSRSEMNVSTLELGDSALYLCASSLIGLVGGEQYFGPGTRLLVL.

This clonotype was found many times. The chain links TRBV5-1 to TRBJ1-2; unclear D gene. This CDR3 comprises 15 residues. Germline lookup yields CDR1 SGHRS and CDR2 YFSETQ. V was trimmed by 0 bases and J by 5 bases, leaving 14 bases between them. CDR3 coding DNA: TGCGCCAGCAGCTTGGAAGGGTTGGAATTTTATGGCTACACCTTC. It yields the protein CASSLEGLEFYGYTF.

The sample holds a few counts of this clonotype. The V call is TRBV20-1, the J call TRBJ2-2; D tentatively reads TRBD1 or TRBD2 (6 bases each). This CDR3 has 15 amino acids. V gave up 3 bases and J gave up 1 base, with 12 bases separating them. The germline V gene encodes CDR1 DFQATT and CDR2 SNEGSKA (reference sequence). The CDR3 spells CSARLGGRNTGELFF. The CDR3 region has the DNA TGCAGTGCTAGGCTAGGGGGGCGGAACACCGGGGAGCTGTTTTTT.

The sample holds a few counts of this clonotype. The chain carries TRBV18 and TRBJ1-5, with D hard to call. This CDR3 is 15 amino acids long. The V end was cut by 2 bases, the J end by 7 bases, with 15 bases between. Germline V gene sequence: CDR1 KGHSH, CDR2 LQKENI. In nucleotides, the CDR3 is TGTGCCAGCTCACCAAGGAACGCCCCCGGGCAGCCCCAGCATTTT. This translates into CASSPRNAPGQPQHF. The whole variable domain, remainder taken from reference TRBV18 and TRBJ1-5, is NAGVMQNPRHLVRRRGQEARLRCSPMKGHSHVYWYRQLPEEGLKFMVYLQKENIIDESGMPKERFSAEFPKEGPSILRIQQVVRGDSAAYFCASSPRNAPGQPQHFGDGTRLSIL.

This clonotype was seen a handful of times. The rearrangement links TRBV20-1 to TRBJ2-1; TRBD2 aligns across 11 bases. V lost 6 bases to trimming and J lost 2 bases; unmatched junction nucleotides: 6. The CDR3 sequence is 15 residues long. Per germline, CDR1 DFQATT and CDR2 SNEGSKA (reference sequence). The CDR3 nucleotides read TGCAGTGCAGCAATACTAGCGGGGGCCTACAATGAGCAGTTCTTC. Its protein is CSAAILAGAYNEQFF.

On this clonotype: At one end the junction does not follow the germline gene, possibly because of a read error. This sequence joins TRBV20-1 and TRBJ2-7; D is ambiguous. This CDR3 is 11 amino acids long. Germline CDR1 DFQATT, CDR2 SNEGSKA (reference sequence). CDR3 coding DNA: TGCAGTGCTGGCGACTCCTTCGAGCAGTACTTC. Amino acid sequence: CSAGDSFEQYF.

The chain couples TRBV12-3 or TRBV12-4 to TRBJ2-3; maybe TRBD2 (6 bases). This CDR3 has 13 amino acids. The V gene lost 5 bases and the J gene lost 4 bases, with 10 bases spanning the gap. The CDR3 DNA is TGTGCCAGCAGTCGACTAGGCGCAGATACGCAGTATTTT. Protein product: CASSRLGADTQYF.

This clonotype was recorded many times. The V and J genes are TRBV3-1 and TRBJ2-7, with TRBD2 as a possible D gene (6 bases). The germline V gene encodes CDR1 LGHDT and CDR2 YNNKEL (reference sequence). V was trimmed by 8 bases and J by 0 bases, leaving 20 bases between them. The length of the CDR3 is 16 residues. For the CDR3, the DNA is TGTGCCAGCGGGTTACACCCGGGACTCCGCTCCTACGAGCAGTACTTC. Protein: CASGLHPGLRSYEQYF.